Listed below are T cell receptor beta chains from one sample, sequenced in a study of CXCR3-negative and CXCR3-positive naive CD8 T cells. TCRdb reworked the 5' RACE reads into one entry per CDR3 protein, no DNA. The listing records 90,000 to 100,000 distinct CDR3 sequences. Sequenced: naive CXCR3- CD8+ T cells from blood. The receptors originated from a human donor in good health. Some clones in this sample may be carry-over from other donors' samples. The CDR3 runs from the conserved cysteine through the conserved F or W.

TRBJ2-4,TRBV7-9,CASSPGPELAKNIQYF
TRBJ1-2,TRBV4-1,CASSQVGSFRDGYTF
TRBJ2-1,TRBV14,CASSHWQGAYNEQFF
TRBJ2-2,TRBV12-3/TRBV12-4,CASSLSEMGELFF
TRBJ2-2,TRBV5-6,CASSFSPINTGELFF
TRBJ2-1,TRBV7-9,CASSPRGGFNEQFF
TRBJ2-4,TRBV7-9,CASSSTTLAKNIQYF
TRBJ2-1,TRBV2,CASRGRGGSLNEQFF
TRBJ1-1,TRBV21-1,CASSKGKGTGKVANTEAFF
TRBJ2-3,TRBV21-1,CASSKGGVLESLGNRTDTQYF
TRBJ2-2,TRBV29-1,CSVGRQNTGELFF
TRBJ1-1,TRBV7-9,CASSLEPGSTEAFF
TRBJ2-7,TRBV6-5,CASSSRGGTYEQYF
TRBJ1-2,TRBV29-1,CSVDTASNYGYTF
TRBJ2-7,TRBV9,CASSVDRGGYEQYF
TRBJ1-5,TRBV19,CASSMGRQGLWEPQHF
TRBJ2-7,TRBV12-3/TRBV12-4,CASRQDSPKGSYEQYF
TRBJ2-7,TRBV5-5,CASSLMGYEQYF
TRBJ2-3,TRBV12-3/TRBV12-4,CASSSTGLTDTQYF
TRBJ2-5,TRBV9,CASSVGRESETQYF
TRBJ2-7,TRBV28,CASSSRDKHYEQYF
TRBJ2-1,TRBV7-3,CASSETSGGGGEQFF
TRBJ1-1,TRBV7-9,CASSSGGFPAFF
TRBJ1-1,TRBV7-9,CASSLFGTEAFF
TRBJ2-1,TRBV5-6,CASSPGNWNEQFF
TRBJ2-7,TRBV29-1,CSVGDSSYEQYF
TRBJ2-2,TRBV28,CASNFLLAGVGTGELFF
TRBJ2-3,TRBV7-6,CASSPSIRGSTDTQYF
TRBJ1-5,TRBV27,CASSLIGRNQPQHF
TRBJ2-1,TRBV29-1,CSVSLQGSSSYNEQFF
TRBJ2-7,TRBV10-3,CAISDFGGIAYEQYF
TRBJ2-4,TRBV28,CASSPRGAKLLAKNIQYF
TRBJ2-1,TRBV29-1,CSVDAGQNYNNEQFF
TRBJ1-1,TRBV29-1,CSVGLRGVDTEAFF
TRBJ2-5,TRBV20-1,CSARLANQETQYF
TRBJ2-1,TRBV9,CASSVAGGSPNEQFF
TRBJ2-7,TRBV7-9,CASSAGVTASYEQYF
TRBJ1-1,TRBV3-1,CASSQERTPYGWAFF
TRBJ2-1,TRBV28,CASSSIEDRVYNEQFF
TRBJ1-2,TRBV7-8,CASSLMAGDIGYTF
TRBJ2-1,TRBV12-3/TRBV12-4,CASRVAGGTNEQFF
TRBJ2-1,TRBV6-5,CASSPLLLGTFISYNEQFF